The 4 T cell receptor beta chains given below trace back to one sample, sequenced in a study of early T cells in non-severe SARS-CoV-2 infection. MiXCR was run by TCRdb on the 5' RACE reads, yielding one entry per CDR3 protein. The table has fewer than 75,000 distinct CDR3 sequences, roughly 18% seen once. The sequencing here drew on whole blood, taken at baseline. Source of these receptors: an adult who was a healthcare worker with PCR-confirmed SARS-CoV-2 infection or an uninfected control (not recorded which).

This clonotype was seen at least ten times. The rearrangement uses TRBV2 and TRBJ2-4; TRBD2 agrees at 15 bases. The CDR3 is made up of 20 amino acids. Germline CDR1 and CDR2: SNHLY and FYNNEI. The J segment lost 0 bases and the V segment lost 6 bases, leaving 12 bases of the junction unmatched. CDR3 amino acids: CASRGGTGTSGRLAKNIQYF. The CDR3 bases are TGTGCCAGCAGAGGAGGAACCGGGACTAGCGGGAGGTTAGCCAAAAACATTCAGTACTTC.

The chain combines TRBV6-2 or TRBV6-3 with TRBJ1-1; 7 bases map to TRBD1. Germline CDR1 and CDR2: MNHEY and SVGEGT. V gave up 7 bases and J gave up 3 bases; unmatched junction bases: 11. The CDR3 has 15 residues. CDR3 region: CASIPKDRPYTEAFF. CDR3 in DNA: TGTGCCAGCATACCTAAGGACAGGCCGTACACTGAAGCTTTCTTT.

The rearrangement uses TRBV27 and TRBJ2-1; the match to TRBD1 covers 7 bases. The CDR3 loop spans 16 amino acids. Looked up from germline, CDR1 is MNHEY and CDR2 is SMNVEV (reference sequence). The V and J ends lost 0 bases and 2 bases, in that order; junction bases with no gene match: 4. The CDR3 bases are TGTGCCAGCAGTTTATCTACAGGGGTCACCTACAATGAGCAGTTCTTC. Translating it yields CASSLSTGVTYNEQFF.

V is TRBV5-1 and J is TRBJ2-4; D not certain. Trimming shortened V by 4 bases and J by 0 bases, and 11 bases separated the two germline ends. The germline CDR1 and CDR2 sequences are SGHRS and YFSETQ. CDR3 size: 15 residues. The CDR3 nucleotides read TGCGCCAGCAGCCTAGATCTATTAGCCAAAAACATTCAGTACTTC. Protein: CASSLDLLAKNIQYF.